Following are 11 T cell receptor beta chains from one sample sequenced in a study of blood T cell repertoires in COVID-19. Profiling relied on immunoSEQ multiplex PCR, and the TCRdb table lists in-frame clones only, not all of them. Of some 270,000 clones in the sample, around 93% are singletons; the top ten hold 2.5% to 3%. Specimen: PBMCs or T cells enriched from blood (not recorded which). The receptors come from a man in his forties who had been exposed to COVID-19.

The rearrangement links TRBV12-5 to TRBJ2-5; possibly TRBD2 for D (5 bases). The germline gives CDR1 LGHNT, CDR2 FRNRAP. The length of the CDR3 is 12 residues. V gave up 6 bases and J gave up 7 bases, with 12 bases separating them. CDR3 loop: CASGPTKGTQYF. The CDR3 DNA follows: TGTGCTAGTGGCCCGACTAAGGGGACCCAGTACTTC.

The rearrangement links TRBV6-5 to TRBJ2-7; tentatively, D is TRBD2 (6 bases). CDR1 and CDR2 from the germline V gene are MNHEY and SVGAGI. Trimming shortened V by 2 bases and J by 1 base, and 9 bases separated the two germline ends. This CDR3 is built from 14 residues. The CDR3 DNA follows: TGTGCCAGCAGTTACGTCGCGGGATCCTACGAGCAGTACTTC. This sequence encodes CASSYVAGSYEQYF.

The rearrangement uses TRBV5-1 and TRBJ1-4, with 10 bases identical to TRBD1. The CDR3 extends over 15 amino acids. V was pared by 0 bases and J by 8 bases, with 4 bases of the junction left unmatched. Looked up from germline, CDR1 is SGHRS and CDR2 is YFSETQ. The CDR3 loop is CASSLGTGGREKLFF. CDR3 coding DNA: TGCGCCAGCAGCTTGGGGACAGGGGGTAGGGAAAAACTGTTTTTT.

V is TRBV27 and J is TRBJ2-4; D is possibly TRBD2 (6 bases). V dropped 0 bases and J dropped 0 bases, with 15 bases sitting between them. CDR3 size: 18 residues. Germline values: CDR1 MNHEY, CDR2 SMNVEV (reference sequence). The DNA of the CDR3 is TGTGCCAGCAGTTTATCCAATAGCGGCAGGTTAGCCAAAAACATTCAGTACTTC. Translation gives CASSLSNSGRLAKNIQYF.

This sequence joins TRBV28 and TRBJ1-6; possible D gene TRBD1, 6 bases. V was pared by 6 bases and J by 6 bases, with 12 bases between. The germline CDR1 and CDR2 sequences are MDHEN and SYDVKM. The CDR3 has 14 amino acids. CDR3 protein: CASSSPDSNSPLHF. The CDR3 nucleotides are TGTGCCAGCAGCAGCCCGGACAGTAATTCACCCCTCCACTTT.

This chain joins TRBV19 and TRBJ2-7, with D hard to call. V was clipped by 2 bases and J by 3 bases, with 17 bases between them. CDR1 and CDR2 (germline): LNHDA, SQIVND (reference sequence). This CDR3 comprises 16 residues. Here the CDR3 DNA reads TGTGCCAGTAGTATATCCCTTTCCGCGATAATCTACGAGCAGTACTTC. Encoded protein: CASSISLSAIIYEQYF. The full variable domain, with the rest looked up from reference TRBV19 and TRBJ2-7, is DGGITQSPKYLFRKEGQNVTLSCEQNLNHDAMYWYRQDPGQGLRLIYYSQIVNDFQKGDIAEGYSVSREKKESFPLTVTSAQKNPTAFYLCASSISLSAIIYEQYFGPGTRLTVT.

This clone turned up a few times. This rearrangement joins TRBV7-3 to TRBJ2-2; D possibly corresponds to TRBD2 (5 bases). Trimming took off 1 base at V and 8 bases at J, with 8 bases between the two ends. CDR1 and CDR2 from the germline V gene are SGHTA and FQGTGA. The CDR3 consists of 13 residues. CDR3 amino acids: CASSLMRAGELFF. CDR3 DNA: TGTGCCAGCAGCTTAATGCGGGCTGGGGAGCTGTTTTTT.

This chain joins TRBV7-9 and TRBJ2-3, with D perhaps TRBD2 (6 bases). The V gene lost 5 bases and the J gene lost 3 bases, with 18 bases spanning the gap. The CDR3 covers 16 residues. CDR1 is SEHNR and CDR2 is FQNEAQ in the germline V gene (reference sequence). The CDR3 sequence is CASSPRGGDGTDTQYF. The CDR3 DNA reads as TGTGCCAGCAGCCCGCGGGGCGGGGACGGGACAGATACGCAGTATTTT.

The V and J genes are TRBV7-6 and TRBJ2-1; 8 bases line up with TRBD2. The CDR3 is 16 amino acids. Germline CDR1 and CDR2: SGHVS and FNYEAQ. Trimming removed 3 bases from V and 4 bases from J; junction bases left unmatched: 8. This chain's CDR3 is CASSFVPGLEYNEQFF. CDR3 nucleotides: TGTGCCAGCAGCTTCGTCCCGGGACTAGAATACAATGAGCAGTTCTTC.

The V and J genes are TRBV4-1 and TRBJ2-7, with 7 bases fitting TRBD1. The CDR3 has 17 amino acids. With V trimmed by 0 bases and J by 2 bases, 10 bases remained unmatched. Germline V lookup: CDR1 MGHRA, CDR2 YSYEKL. The chain's CDR3 is CASSQDIGRTGAYEQYF. Written as DNA, the CDR3 is TGCGCCAGCAGCCAAGACATTGGCAGGACAGGCGCCTACGAGCAGTACTTC.

This chain connects TRBV7-9 to TRBJ2-1; 11 bases are shared with TRBD2. The J segment lost 5 bases and the V segment lost 4 bases, leaving 1 base of the junction unmatched. Germline CDR1 SEHNR, CDR2 FQNEAQ (reference sequence). The CDR3 is 14 amino acids. The CDR3 loop is CASSSGLADNEQFF. DNA for the CDR3: TGTGCCAGCAGCTCGGGACTAGCGGACAATGAGCAGTTCTTC.